The TCR beta chain under discussion was sequenced for a study of shared clonotypes between healthy human individuals. CDR3 length: 14 residues. Germline loops: CDR1 MDHEN, CDR2 SYDVKM. The V end lost 5 bases, the J end lost 4 bases, and 13 bases lay between the germline ends. Sequencing used immunoSEQ multiplex PCR; TCRdb keeps in-frame clones, though not all of them. This repertoire shows about 2.1 million clones, 80% to 95% found once; its top ten account for approximately 1.7%. Study-level points and caveats: Some naive CD4 clonotypes, roughly 4.7%, turned up in common across several donors.

Positive CCR7 selection of CD45RO-negative cells yielded the naive CD8 cells, and terminally differentiated effector memory CD45RA+ cells were excluded. Regarding this clone: Its antigen is as yet unknown. In the same sample, other DNA sequences code for this CDR3.

The TCR comes from a man aged 18 to 30 in good health. Some clones in this sample may be carry-over from other donors' samples. The chain carries TRBV28 and TRBJ2-3, with D perhaps assigned TRBD1 or TRBD2 (5 bases each). Sequencing used naive CD8+ T cells from PBMCs. CDR3 DNA: TGTGCCAGCAGTATTCAGGGAGTGGCAGATACGCAGTATTTT. Its translation is CASSIQGVADTQYF.